The next 10 T cell receptor beta chains were all read from a single sample in a study of T cells in Graves' hyperthyroidism and ophthalmopathy. What was amplified from RNA transcripts were TCR beta CDR3 regions. The TCR CDR3 first-round RT-PCR relied on the HTBI primer set. From the multiplex PCR reads, TCRdb called clonotypes with MiXCR, one entry per CDR3 protein. The sample carries 610,000 or so distinct CDR3 sequences, roughly 50% recorded once. Sequenced input: peripheral blood or thyroid tissue (not recorded which). These receptors were obtained from a woman between 18 and 30 years old with Graves' hyperthyroidism.

V is TRBV18 and J is TRBJ1-1; D may be TRBD1 (5 bases). The ends were cut back, 4 bases at V and 3 bases at J, with 18 bases in the middle. The CDR3 has 16 amino acids. Germline V gene lookup returns CDR1 KGHSH and CDR2 LQKENI. The CDR3 spells CASSRVTAPGDTEAFF. The CDR3 DNA reads TGTGCCAGCTCACGAGTGACAGCACCGGGGGACACTGAAGCTTTCTTT.

V gene TRBV2 combines with J gene TRBJ2-7; 7 bases match TRBD1. Germline lookup yields CDR1 SNHLY and CDR2 FYNNEI. The length of the CDR3 is 14 residues. Germline trimming cut 6 bases from V and 3 bases from J; bases unmatched to any gene: 8. CDR3 bases: TGTGCCAGCAGCCGACAGGGAACTTTCTACGAGCAGTACTTC. It encodes CASSRQGTFYEQYF.

The CDR3 loop reads CAIYGDTGETQYF. The CDR3 region has the DNA TGTGCCATTTACGGGGACACCGGGGAGACCCAGTACTTC. The rearrangement uses TRBV10-3 and TRBJ2-5; D might be TRBD1 (6 bases). Germline assignment: CDR1 ENHRY and CDR2 SYGVKD. The V end lost 9 bases, the J end lost 5 bases, and 16 bases lay between the germline ends. The CDR3 spans 13 residues.

The chain uses TRBV7-6 and TRBJ2-2, with D perhaps assigned TRBD1 or TRBD2 (5 bases each). Between the trimmed V and J ends, which lost 5 bases and 7 bases, there was a span of 20 bases. Germline V gene data show CDR1 as SGHVS and CDR2 as FNYEAQ. The CDR3 sequence is 16 residues long. This chain's CDR3 is CASSPGYEQGDGELFF. DNA for the CDR3: TGTGCCAGCAGCCCCGGTTACGAGCAGGGAGACGGGGAGCTGTTTTTT.

This clonotype was seen a few times. V gene TRBV19 combines with J gene TRBJ2-7, with TRBD1 matching 9 bases. Looked up from germline, CDR1 is LNHDA and CDR2 is SQIVND (reference sequence). Trimming removed 2 bases from V and 4 bases from J; junction bases left unmatched: 3. The CDR3 runs to 14 residues. The CDR3, as DNA: TGTGCCAGTAGTATAACGGACAGGGGTTACGAGCAGTACTTC. Translating gives CASSITDRGYEQYF.

On this clonotype itself: One end of the junction fails to match germline, which may point to a read error. CDR3 DNA: TGTGCCATCACCGAACGGTTGCGGGGCAGCTCCTACAATTCACCCCTCCACTTT. The encoded protein is CAITERLRGSSYNSPLHF. V usage is TRBV10-3 and J usage is TRBJ1-6; possibly TRBD1 for D (5 bases). The CDR3 loop spans 18 amino acids. The V gene's germline CDR1 is ENHRY and CDR2 SYGVKD.

As concerns this clonotype: The CDR3 carries no conserved terminal phenylalanine or tryptophan, so it likely arises from a read error. No DNA is shown, since the ends of the CDR3 on it are uncertain; the CDR3 is the one TCRdb lists. This chain's CDR3 is CASSFSRTS. This sequence joins TRBV4-2 and TRBJ1-6. Germline lookup yields CDR1 LGHNA and CDR2 YNFKEQ. A total of 9 residues make up the CDR3, ends included.

The V call is TRBV29-1, the J call TRBJ2-5; D possibly corresponds to TRBD1 (5 bases). Germline assignment: CDR1 SQVTM and CDR2 ANQGSEA. The length of the CDR3 is 13 residues. V gave up 8 bases and J gave up 0 bases, with 13 bases separating them. The CDR3 loop reads CSILTVYQETQYF. DNA of the CDR3: TGCAGCATCCTGACAGTGTACCAAGAGACCCAGTACTTC.

The CDR3 spells CASSYRAGGSSEKLFF. The CDR3 DNA follows: TGTGCCAGCAGTTACCGGGCAGGGGGCTCTTCTGAAAAACTGTTTTTT. The chain employs TRBV6-5 and TRBJ1-4, with 8 bases aligning to TRBD1. V shed 2 bases, J shed 7 bases, and the junction held 9 bases outside the gene matches. The germline CDR1 and CDR2 sequences are MNHEY and SVGAGI. The CDR3 has 16 amino acids.

The chain has TRBV20-1 and TRBJ1-5; possible D gene TRBD1, 6 bases. V was pared by 1 base and J by 5 bases, with 15 bases between. CDR3 size: 15 residues. The germline V gene encodes CDR1 DFQATT and CDR2 SNEGSKA (reference sequence). CDR3 in amino acids: CSARAHRVRYQPQHF. In nucleotides, the CDR3 is TGCAGTGCTAGAGCCCACAGGGTCCGCTATCAGCCCCAGCATTTT.